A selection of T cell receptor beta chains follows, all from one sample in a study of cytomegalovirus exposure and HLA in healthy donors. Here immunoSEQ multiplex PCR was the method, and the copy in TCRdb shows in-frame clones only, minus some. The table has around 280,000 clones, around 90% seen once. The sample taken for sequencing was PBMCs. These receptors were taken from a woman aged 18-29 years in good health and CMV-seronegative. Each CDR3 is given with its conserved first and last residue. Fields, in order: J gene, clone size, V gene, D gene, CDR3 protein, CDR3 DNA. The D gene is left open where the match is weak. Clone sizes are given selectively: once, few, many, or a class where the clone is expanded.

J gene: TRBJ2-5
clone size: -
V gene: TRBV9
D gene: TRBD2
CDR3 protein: CASSSSGTSGFRQYF
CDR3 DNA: TGTGCCAGCAGCTCCTCCGGGACTAGCGGATTCAGGCAGTACTTC

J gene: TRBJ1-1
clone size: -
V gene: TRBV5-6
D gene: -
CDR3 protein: CASSAHYRENTEAFF
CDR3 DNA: TGTGCCAGCAGCGCGCACTACAGGGAAAACACTGAAGCTTTCTTT

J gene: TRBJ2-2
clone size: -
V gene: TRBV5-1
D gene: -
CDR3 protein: CAARAGTHNTGELFF
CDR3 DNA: TGCGCCGCGAGAGCCGGGACACATAACACCGGGGAGCTGTTTTTT

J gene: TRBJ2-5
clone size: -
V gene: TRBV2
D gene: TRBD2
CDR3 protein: CASSETSGGIQETQYF
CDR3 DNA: TGTGCCAGCAGTGAAACTAGCGGGGGCATCCAAGAGACCCAGTACTTC

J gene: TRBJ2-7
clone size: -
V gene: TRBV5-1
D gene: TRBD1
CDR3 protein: CASSLAFGTGREQYF
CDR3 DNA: TGCGCCAGCAGCTTGGCCTTCGGGACAGGGCGCGAGCAGTACTTC

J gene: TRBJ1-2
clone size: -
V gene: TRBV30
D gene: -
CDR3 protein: CAWSGMRISSVNYGYTF
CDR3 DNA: TGTGCCTGGAGTGGTATGAGAATTTCCTCGGTTAACTATGGCTACACCTTC

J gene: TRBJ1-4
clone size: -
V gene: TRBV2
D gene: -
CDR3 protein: CASIRERSEKLFF
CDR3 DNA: TGTGCCAGCATAAGGGAGCGGTCTGAAAAACTGTTTTTT

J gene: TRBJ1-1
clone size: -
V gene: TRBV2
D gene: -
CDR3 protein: CASSGREAFF
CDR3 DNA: TGTGCCAGCAGTGGCAGGGAAGCTTTCTTT

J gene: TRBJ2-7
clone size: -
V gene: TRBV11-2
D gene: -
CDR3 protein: CASSWGEQSYEQYF
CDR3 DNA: TGTGCCAGCAGCTGGGGGGAGCAATCCTACGAGCAGTACTTC

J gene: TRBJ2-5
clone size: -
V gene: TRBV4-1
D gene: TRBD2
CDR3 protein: CASSSLAGGGETQYF
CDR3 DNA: TGCGCCAGCAGCTCTCTAGCGGGGGGTGGCGAGACCCAGTACTTC

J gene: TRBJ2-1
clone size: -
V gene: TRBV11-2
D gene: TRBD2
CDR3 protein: CASSTPLAGEREQFF
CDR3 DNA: TGTGCCAGCAGCACCCCACTAGCGGGGGAACGGGAGCAGTTCTTC

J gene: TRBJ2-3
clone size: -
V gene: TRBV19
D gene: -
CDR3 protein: CASSIGPGGGGDTQYF
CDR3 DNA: TGTGCCAGTAGTATTGGTCCGGGGGGCGGGGGAGATACGCAGTATTTT

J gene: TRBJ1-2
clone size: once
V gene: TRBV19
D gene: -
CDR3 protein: CASSIPSRGYTF
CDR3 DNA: TGTGCCAGTAGTATTCCGTCACGGGGCTACACCTTC

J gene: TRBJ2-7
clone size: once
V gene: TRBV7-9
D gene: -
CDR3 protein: CSSSLINEQYF
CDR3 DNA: TGTTCCAGCAGCTTAATCAACGAGCAGTACTTC

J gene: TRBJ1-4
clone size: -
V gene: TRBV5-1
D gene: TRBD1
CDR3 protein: CASSSGTGIEKLFF
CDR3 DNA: TGCGCCAGCAGCTCCGGGACAGGGATTGAAAAACTGTTTTTT

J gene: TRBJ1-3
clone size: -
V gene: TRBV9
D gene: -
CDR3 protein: CARVRGTGVTSLSGNTIYF
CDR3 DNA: TGTGCCAGGGTAAGGGGAACTGGAGTGACCTCCCTCTCTGGAAACACCATATATTTT

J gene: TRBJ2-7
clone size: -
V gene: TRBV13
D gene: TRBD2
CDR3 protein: CASSSSVLAGEGEQYF
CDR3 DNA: TGTGCCAGCAGCTCGTCCGTCCTAGCGGGGGAAGGGGAGCAGTACTTC

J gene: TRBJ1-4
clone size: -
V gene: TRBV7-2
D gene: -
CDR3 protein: CASSSGQPTNEKLFF
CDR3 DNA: TGTGCCAGCAGCTCAGGACAGCCGACTAATGAAAAACTGTTTTTT

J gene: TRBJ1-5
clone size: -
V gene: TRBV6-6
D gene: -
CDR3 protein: CASSYAGNQPQHF
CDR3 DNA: TGTGCCAGCAGTTACGCGGGGAACCAGCCCCAGCATTTT

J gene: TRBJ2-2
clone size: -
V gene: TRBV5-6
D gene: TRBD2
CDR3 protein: CASRLHSTSGAQGGELFF
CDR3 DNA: TGTGCCAGCAGATTACACTCGACTAGCGGGGCCCAGGGCGGGGAGCTGTTTTTT

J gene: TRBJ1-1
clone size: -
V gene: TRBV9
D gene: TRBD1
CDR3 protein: CASSVGGGGRFSTEAFF
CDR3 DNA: TGTGCCAGCAGCGTAGGAGGGGGCGGGAGGTTTAGCACTGAAGCTTTCTTT

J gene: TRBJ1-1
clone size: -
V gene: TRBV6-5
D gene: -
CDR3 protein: CASNRGGLGNTEAFF
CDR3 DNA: TGTGCCAGCAACCGAGGGGGTTTGGGGAACACTGAAGCTTTCTTT

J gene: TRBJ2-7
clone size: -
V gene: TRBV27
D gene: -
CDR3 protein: CASSLFQGSYEQYF
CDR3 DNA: TGTGCCAGCAGTTTATTTCAGGGATCCTACGAGCAGTACTTC

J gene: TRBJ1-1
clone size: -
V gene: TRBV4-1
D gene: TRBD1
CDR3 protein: CASSQAGTGNTEAFF
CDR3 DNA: TGCGCCAGCAGCCAAGCGGGGACAGGGAACACTGAAGCTTTCTTT

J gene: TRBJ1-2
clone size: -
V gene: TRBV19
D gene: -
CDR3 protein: CASSIYGGYTF
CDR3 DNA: TGTGCCAGTAGTATTTACGGGGGCTACACCTTC

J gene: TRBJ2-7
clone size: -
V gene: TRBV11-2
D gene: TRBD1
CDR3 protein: CASSSGGTGGGYEQYF
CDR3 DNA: TGTGCCAGCAGCTCGGGGGGGACAGGGGGCGGGTACGAGCAGTACTTC

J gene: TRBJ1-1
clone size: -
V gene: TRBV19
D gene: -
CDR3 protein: CASSIHGQNTEAFF
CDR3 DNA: TGTGCCAGTAGCATTCATGGACAGAACACTGAAGCTTTCTTT

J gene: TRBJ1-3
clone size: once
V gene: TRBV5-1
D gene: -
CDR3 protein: CASSLGAVSGNTIYF
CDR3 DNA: TGCGCCAGCAGCTTGGGGGCAGTCTCTGGAAACACCATATATTTT

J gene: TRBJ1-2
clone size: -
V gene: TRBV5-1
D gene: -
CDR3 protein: CASSSDTSGYTF
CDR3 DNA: TGCGCCAGCAGCTCCGATACAAGTGGCTACACCTTC

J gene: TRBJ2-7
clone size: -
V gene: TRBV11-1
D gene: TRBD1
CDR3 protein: CASSLGTGVYEQYF
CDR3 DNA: TGTGCCAGCAGCTTAGGGACAGGGGTCTACGAGCAGTACTTC

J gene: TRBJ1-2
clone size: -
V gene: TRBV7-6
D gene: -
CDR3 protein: CASSLVGAALGLKDYGYTF
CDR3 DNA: TGTGCCAGCAGCTTAGTTGGGGCAGCCCTCGGTTTAAAGGACTATGGCTACACCTTC

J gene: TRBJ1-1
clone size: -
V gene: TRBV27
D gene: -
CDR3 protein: CASSPWIRAHTEAFF
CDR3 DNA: TGTGCCAGCAGTCCCTGGATCAGGGCGCACACTGAAGCTTTCTTT

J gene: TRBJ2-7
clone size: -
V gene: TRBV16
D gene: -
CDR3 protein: CASSRRVPYEQYF
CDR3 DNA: TGTGCCAGCAGCCGCAGGGTTCCCTACGAGCAGTACTTC

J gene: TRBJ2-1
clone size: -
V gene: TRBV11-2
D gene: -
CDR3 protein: CASSSSGLQYNEQFF
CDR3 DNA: TGTGCCAGCAGCTCCTCGGGACTGCAGTACAATGAGCAGTTCTTC

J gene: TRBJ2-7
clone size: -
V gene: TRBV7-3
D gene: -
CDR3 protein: CASVGPIPYEQYF
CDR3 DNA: TGTGCCAGCGTTGGGCCTATCCCCTACGAGCAGTACTTC

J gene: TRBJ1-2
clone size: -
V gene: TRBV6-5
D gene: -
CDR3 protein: CASSPWGEHYGGYTF
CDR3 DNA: TGTGCCAGCAGTCCGTGGGGGGAACACTATGGCGGCTACACCTTC

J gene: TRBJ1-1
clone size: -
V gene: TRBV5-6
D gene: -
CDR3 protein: CASSLGTGRAFF
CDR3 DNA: TGTGCCAGCAGCTTGGGTACCGGTAGAGCTTTCTTT

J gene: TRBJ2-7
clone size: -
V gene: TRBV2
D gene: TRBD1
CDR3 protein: CASGTGGYEQYF
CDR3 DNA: TGTGCCAGCGGGACAGGGGGATACGAGCAGTACTTC

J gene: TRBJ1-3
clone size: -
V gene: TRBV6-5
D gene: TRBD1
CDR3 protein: CASSSSGGLRGNTIYF
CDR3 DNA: TGTGCCAGCAGTTCTTCAGGGGGCCTTAGGGGAAACACCATATATTTT

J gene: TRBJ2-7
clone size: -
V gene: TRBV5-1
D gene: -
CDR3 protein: CASSLAVGSSYEQYF
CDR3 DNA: TGCGCCAGCAGCTTGGCAGTGGGGAGCTCCTACGAGCAGTACTTC

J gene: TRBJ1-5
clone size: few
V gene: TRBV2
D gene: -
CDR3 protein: CASRREGGQPQHF
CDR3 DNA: TGTGCCAGCAGGCGGGAGGGGGGACAGCCCCAGCATTTT

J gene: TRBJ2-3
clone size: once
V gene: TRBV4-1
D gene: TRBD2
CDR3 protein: CASSRGLAGGPSTDTQYF
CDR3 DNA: TGCGCCAGCAGCCGAGGACTAGCGGGGGGGCCGAGCACAGATACGCAGTATTTT

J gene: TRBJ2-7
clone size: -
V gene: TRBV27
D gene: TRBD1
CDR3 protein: CASSLATGSYEQYF
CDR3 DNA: TGTGCCAGCAGTTTAGCGACAGGGTCCTACGAGCAGTACTTC

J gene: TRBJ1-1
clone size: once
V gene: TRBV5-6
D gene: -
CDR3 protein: CASTSQALNTEAFF
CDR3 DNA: TGTGCCAGCACCTCGCAAGCTTTGAACACTGAAGCTTTCTTT

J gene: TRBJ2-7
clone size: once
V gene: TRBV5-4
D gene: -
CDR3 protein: CALGTIGYEQYF
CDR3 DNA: TGTGCCCTCGGTACTATTGGCTACGAGCAGTACTTC

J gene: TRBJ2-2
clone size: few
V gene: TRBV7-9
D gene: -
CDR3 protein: CASSSWGSDGELFF
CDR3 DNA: TGTGCCAGCAGCTCGTGGGGCAGTGACGGGGAGCTGTTTTTT

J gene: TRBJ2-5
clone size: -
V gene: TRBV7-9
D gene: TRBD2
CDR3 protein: CASSLLLAGPKETQYF
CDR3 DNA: TGTGCCAGCAGCTTACTCCTAGCGGGGCCGAAAGAGACCCAGTACTTC

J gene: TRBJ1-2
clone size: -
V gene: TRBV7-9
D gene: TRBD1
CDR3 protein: CASSSQGQDYGYTF
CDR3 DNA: TGTGCCAGCAGCTCCCAGGGACAGGATTATGGCTACACCTTC

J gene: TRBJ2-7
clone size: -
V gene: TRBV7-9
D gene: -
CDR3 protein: CASSLGRGFDEQYF
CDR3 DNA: TGTGCCAGCAGCTTAGGGCGGGGATTCGACGAGCAGTACTTC

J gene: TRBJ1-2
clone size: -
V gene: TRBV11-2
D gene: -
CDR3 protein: CASSLIYRQPNGYTF
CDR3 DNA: TGTGCCAGCAGCTTAATCTATAGACAGCCTAATGGCTACACCTTC

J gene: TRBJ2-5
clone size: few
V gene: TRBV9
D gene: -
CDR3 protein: CASSAPQIQETQYF
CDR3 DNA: TGTGCCAGCAGCGCGCCACAGATCCAAGAGACCCAGTACTTC

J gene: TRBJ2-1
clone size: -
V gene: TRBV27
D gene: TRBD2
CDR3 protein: CASTEFGTSSYNEQFF
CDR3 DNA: TGTGCCAGCACCGAGTTCGGGACTAGTTCCTACAATGAGCAGTTCTTC